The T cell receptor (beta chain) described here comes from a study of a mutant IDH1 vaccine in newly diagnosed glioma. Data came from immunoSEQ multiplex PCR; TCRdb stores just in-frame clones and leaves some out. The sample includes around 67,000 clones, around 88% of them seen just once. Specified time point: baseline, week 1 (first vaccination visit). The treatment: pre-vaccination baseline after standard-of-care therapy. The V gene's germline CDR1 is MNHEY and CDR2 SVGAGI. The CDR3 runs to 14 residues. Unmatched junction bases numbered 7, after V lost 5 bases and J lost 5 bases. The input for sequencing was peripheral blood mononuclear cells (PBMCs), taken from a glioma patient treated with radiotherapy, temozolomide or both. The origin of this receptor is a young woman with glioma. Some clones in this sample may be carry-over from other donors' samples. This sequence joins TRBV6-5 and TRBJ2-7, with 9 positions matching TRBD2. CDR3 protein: CASSRRTSDHEQYF. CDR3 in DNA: TGTGCCAGCAGTCGCCGGACTAGCGACCACGAGCAGTACTTC.